This T cell receptor beta chain derives from a study of OX40 agonist ivuxolimab in advanced cancers. This clone was counted a few times. The antigen remains undetermined. Trimming left V 5 bases short and J 5 bases short, with 18 bases between. The CDR3 has 15 amino acids. CDR1 and CDR2 from the germline V gene are SEHNR and FQNEAQ (reference sequence). Study-wide points: The study observed clonal expansion of CD4+ and CD8+ blood T cells by week 6 at 0.1 to 3.0 mg/kg.

The method was immunoSEQ multiplex PCR; TCRdb's version includes in-frame clones alone and lacks a portion of them. There are about 98,000 clones in the sample; 87% occur only once, and approximately 0.49% lies in the top ten. The clonotype originates from an adult with an advanced solid tumor such as melanoma, head and neck, liver or kidney cancer. V usage is TRBV7-9 and J usage is TRBJ2-5, with a weak D call TRBD2 (7 bases). The source was CD4+ or CD8+ T cells sorted from blood, collected in a trial of the OX40 agonist ivuxolimab. The CDR3 sequence: CASSPEGGLRETQYF. Here the CDR3 DNA reads TGTGCCAGCAGCCCCGAGGGGGGGCTGCGGGAGACCCAGTACTTC.